This T cell receptor beta chain was recorded in a study of response to subunit inactivated influenza vaccine. Study conclusions and caveats: Authors suggested few new T cells are recruited by each seasonal influenza vaccination.

Germline trimming cut 1 base from V and 6 bases from J; bases unmatched to any gene: 4. The CDR3 runs to 15 residues. Germline loops: CDR1 MGHRA, CDR2 YSYEKL. TCRdb re-called the RT-PCR reads through MiXCR, storing one row per CDR3 protein. The top ten hold 9.5% to 15% of the sample, which has a few hundred thousand distinct CDR3 sequences, roughly 9.7% seen once. With regard to this clonotype: The antigen is undetermined.

The source of this sequence is a man in his fifties or sixties who received an inactivated influenza vaccine. The sequenced sample was PBMCs from blood, obtained 40 to 50 days after vaccination. The chain links TRBV4-1 to TRBJ2-4; 9 bases agree with TRBD1. CDR3 nucleotides: TGCGCCAGCAGCCAAGGGGACAGGGTGGTAAACATTCAGTACTTC. This gives the protein CASSQGDRVVNIQYF.